The text below deals with one TCR beta chain. No antigen is known for it. The data derive from a study of Tregs in tolerant kidney transplant recipients. The wider study: Recipients received nonmyeloablative bone marrow transplants from related graft donors, with transient mixed chimerism. Findings of the study overall: For some patients, primers changed over time, blocking nucleotide-level comparison.

TCRdb's table, derived via immunoSEQ multiplex PCR, lists solely in-frame clones and lacks some. Its clone listing holds approximately 31,000 clones. This receptor was taken from a human donor who received a combined kidney and bone marrow transplant. Sequencing used CD8+ T cells from blood, obtained before the transplant.

CDR3 region: CASSSDLGEGSPLHF. The DNA read from the CDR3 is TGTGCCAGCAGTTCTGACCTGGGCGAGGGTTCACCC. The rearrangement uses TRBV7-9 and TRBJ1-6; no clear D. Read sequence stops 3 residues before the CDR3 end, and the germline J gene provides the missing end. V was clipped by 6 bases and J by 9 bases, with 18 bases between them. Germline CDR1 and CDR2: SEHNR and FQNEAQ (reference sequence). The CDR3 is 15 amino acids.